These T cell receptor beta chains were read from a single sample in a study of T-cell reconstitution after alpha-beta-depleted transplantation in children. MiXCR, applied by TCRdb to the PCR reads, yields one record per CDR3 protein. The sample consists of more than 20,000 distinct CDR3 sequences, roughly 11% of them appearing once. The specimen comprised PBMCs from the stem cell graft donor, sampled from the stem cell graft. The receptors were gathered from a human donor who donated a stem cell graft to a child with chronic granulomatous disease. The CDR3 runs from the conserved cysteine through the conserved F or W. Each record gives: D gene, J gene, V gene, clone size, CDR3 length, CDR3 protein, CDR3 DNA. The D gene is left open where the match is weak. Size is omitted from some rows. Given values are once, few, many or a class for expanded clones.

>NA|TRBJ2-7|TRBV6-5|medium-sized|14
CASRGTLSSYEQYF
TGTGCCAGCAGAGGGACACTGAGCTCCTACGAGCAGTACTTC
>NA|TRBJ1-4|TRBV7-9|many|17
CASSLLPRSETNEKLFF
TGTGCCAGCAGCTTACTTCCTCGATCTGAGACTAATGAAAAACTGTTTTTT
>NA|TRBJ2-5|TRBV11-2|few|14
CASSPVSALKTQYF
TGTGCCAGCAGTCCTGTGTCAGCCTTGAAGACCCAGTACTTC
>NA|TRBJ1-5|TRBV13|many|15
CASSLRLQGNQPQHF
TGTGCCAGCAGCTTAAGGCTTCAGGGGAATCAGCCCCAGCATTTT
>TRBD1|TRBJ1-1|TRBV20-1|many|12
CSARDRNTEAFF
TGCAGTGCGAGGGACAGGAACACTGAAGCTTTCTTT
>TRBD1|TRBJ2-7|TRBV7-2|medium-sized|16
CASSFYGTGPPYEQYF
TGTGCCAGCAGCTTCTACGGGACAGGGCCGCCCTACGAGCAGTACTTC
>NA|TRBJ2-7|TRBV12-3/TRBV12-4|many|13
CASSTRAGYEQYF
TGTGCCAGCAGTACCCGGGCGGGCTACGAGCAGTACTTC
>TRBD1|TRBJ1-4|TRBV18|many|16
CASSPRTGQAQEKLFF
TGTGCCAGCTCACCGCGCACGGGACAGGCACAGGAAAAACTGTTTTTT
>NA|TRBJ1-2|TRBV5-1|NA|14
CASAAGGSDYGYTF
TGCGCCAGCGCGGCGGGCGGGTCAGACTATGGCTACACCTTC
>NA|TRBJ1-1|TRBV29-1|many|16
CSVRPFSDIQNTEAFF
TGCAGCGTTCGACCCTTTTCGGACATCCAGAACACTGAAGCTTTCTTT
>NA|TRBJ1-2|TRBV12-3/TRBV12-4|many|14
CASSLRGTLYGYTF
TGTGCCAGCAGTTTAAGGGGGACTCTTTATGGCTACACCTTC
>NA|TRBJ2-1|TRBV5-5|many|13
CASSPQRLNEQFF
TGTGCCAGCAGCCCCCAGCGGCTCAATGAGCAGTTCTTC
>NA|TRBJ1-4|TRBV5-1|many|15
CASSLGGNPDEKLFF
TGCGCCAGCAGCTTGGGCGGCAACCCAGATGAAAAACTGTTTTTT
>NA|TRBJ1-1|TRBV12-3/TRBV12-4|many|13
CASTLHQNTEAFF
TGTGCCAGCACCTTACACCAGAACACTGAAGCTTTCTTT
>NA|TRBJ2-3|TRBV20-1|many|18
CSARESRALLISTDTQYF
TGCAGTGCTAGAGAGAGTCGGGCGTTACTGATAAGCACAGATACGCAGTATTTT
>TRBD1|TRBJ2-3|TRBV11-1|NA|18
CASSLDAPGQGVADTQYF
TGTGCCAGCAGCTTAGATGCCCCGGGACAGGGGGTAGCAGATACGCAGTATTTT
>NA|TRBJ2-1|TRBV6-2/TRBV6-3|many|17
CASSTIGGKASYNEQFF
TGTGCCAGCAGTACGATCGGGGGTAAGGCCTCCTACAATGAGCAGTTCTTC
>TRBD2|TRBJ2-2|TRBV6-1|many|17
CASSRLAGGSNTGELFF
TGTGCCAGCAGCCGACTAGCGGGGGGCTCGAACACCGGGGAGCTGTTTTTT
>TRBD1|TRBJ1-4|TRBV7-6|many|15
CASSSRDRSNEKLFF
TGTGCCAGCAGCTCCCGGGACAGGAGTAATGAAAAACTGTTTTTT
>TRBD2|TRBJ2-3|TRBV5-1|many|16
CASSSRTGGSTDTQYF
TGCGCCAGCAGCTCAAGAACGGGAGGGAGCACAGATACGCAGTATTTT
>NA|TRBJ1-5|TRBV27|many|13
CATGRQKNQPQHF
TGTGCCACGGGAAGACAGAAAAATCAGCCCCAGCATTTT
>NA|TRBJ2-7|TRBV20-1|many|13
CSARAGVIGEQYF
TGCAGTGCTCGGGCGGGTGTCATTGGCGAGCAGTACTTC
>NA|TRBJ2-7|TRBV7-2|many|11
CASSLDYEQYF
TGTGCCAGCAGCTTAGACTACGAGCAGTACTTC
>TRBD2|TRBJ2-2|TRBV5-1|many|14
CASSSRLASGELFF
TGCGCCAGCAGCTCGAGACTAGCGAGCGGGGAGCTGTTTTTT
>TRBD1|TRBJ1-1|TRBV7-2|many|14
CASSPGTVNTEAFF
TGTGCCAGCAGCCCGGGGACAGTGAACACTGAAGCTTTCTTT
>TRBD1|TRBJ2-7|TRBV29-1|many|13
CSARDRGAYEQYF
TGCAGCGCGCGGGACAGGGGGGCCTACGAGCAGTACTTC
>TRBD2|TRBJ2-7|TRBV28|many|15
CASSLRTSGRREQYF
TGTGCCAGCAGTTTAAGGACTAGCGGGAGAAGGGAGCAGTACTTC
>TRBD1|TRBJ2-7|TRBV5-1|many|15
CASSGGGQGDHEQYF
TGCGCCAGCAGCGGGGGGGGACAGGGGGACCACGAGCAGTACTTC
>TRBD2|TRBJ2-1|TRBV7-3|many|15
CASSLGTSGVGEQFF
TGTGCCAGCAGCTTAGGGACTAGCGGAGTTGGTGAGCAGTTCTTC
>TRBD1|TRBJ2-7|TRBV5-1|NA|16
CASSLAGPGQGTEQYF
TGCGCCAGCAGCTTGGCCGGGCCGGGACAGGGAACCGAGCAGTACTTC
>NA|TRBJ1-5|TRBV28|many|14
CASAGPGSNQPQHF
TGTGCCAGCGCCGGACCCGGGAGCAATCAGCCCCAGCATTTT
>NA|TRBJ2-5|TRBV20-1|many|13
CSAPDPGEETQYF
TGCAGTGCTCCAGACCCAGGGGAAGAGACCCAGTACTTC
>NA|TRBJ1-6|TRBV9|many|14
CASSVGGPGSPLHF
TGTGCCAGCAGCGTAGGGGGACCTGGTTCACCCCTCCACTTT
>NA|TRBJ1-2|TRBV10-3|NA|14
CAMGPGPWDYGYTF
TGTGCCATGGGCCCGGGTCCCTGGGACTATGGCTACACCTTC
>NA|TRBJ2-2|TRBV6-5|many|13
CASGRMDTGELFF
TGTGCCAGCGGACGGATGGACACCGGGGAGCTGTTTTTT
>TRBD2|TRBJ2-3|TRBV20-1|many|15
CSARERAGRTDTQYF
TGCAGTGCTAGAGAGCGAGCGGGGCGCACAGATACGCAGTATTTT
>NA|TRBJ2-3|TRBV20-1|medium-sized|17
CSAREISPGSIADTQYF
TGCAGTGCTAGAGAAATTAGCCCCGGGAGTATCGCAGATACGCAGTATTTT
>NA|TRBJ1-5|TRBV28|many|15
CASSLKPDGNQPQHF
TGTGCCAGCAGTTTAAAACCGGACGGCAATCAGCCCCAGCATTTT
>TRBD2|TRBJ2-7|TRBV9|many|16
CASSLTGTSDPYEQYF
TGTGCCAGCAGCCTGACCGGGACTAGCGACCCTTACGAGCAGTACTTC
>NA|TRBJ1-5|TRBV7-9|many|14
CASSPQGINQPQHF
TGTGCCAGCAGCCCGCAGGGGATTAATCAGCCCCAGCATTTT
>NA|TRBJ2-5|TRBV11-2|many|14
CASSPLSLQETQYF
TGTGCCAGCAGCCCCCTCAGCCTCCAAGAGACCCAGTACTTC
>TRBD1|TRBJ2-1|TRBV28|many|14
CASSLEQGSDEQFF
TGTGCCAGCAGTTTGGAACAGGGGTCGGATGAGCAGTTCTTC
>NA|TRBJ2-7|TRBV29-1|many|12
CSVEGDTYEQYF
TGCAGCGTTGAGGGGGACACCTACGAGCAGTACTTC
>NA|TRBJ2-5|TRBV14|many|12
CASSQVGQTQYF
TGTGCCAGCAGCCAAGTTGGGCAGACCCAGTACTTC
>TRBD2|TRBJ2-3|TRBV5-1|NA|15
CASSFGTSGEETQYF
TGCGCCAGCAGCTTTGGGACTAGCGGGGAGGAAACGCAGTATTTT